The 9 T cell receptor beta chains in this list originate from one sample, sequenced in a study of blood T cell repertoires in COVID-19. Using immunoSEQ multiplex PCR, the repertoire was profiled, and TCRdb retains in-frame clones only, with some absent. The table has 150,000 or so clones, around 84% seen once. The sequencing input was peripheral blood. Receptors were obtained from a woman between 50 and 59 years old with COVID-19, enrolled during active disease.

V and J are TRBV4-1 and TRBJ2-3, with 8 bases aligning to TRBD2. Trimming removed 1 base from V and 0 bases from J; junction bases left unmatched: 6. The CDR3 is made up of 17 amino acids. Germline CDR1 reads MGHRA; CDR2 reads YSYEKL. Written as DNA, the CDR3 is TGCGCCAGCAGCCAAGGGTCAACTAGCGGTAGCACAGATACGCAGTATTTT. It specifies CASSQGSTSGSTDTQYF.

The DNA for the CDR3 is TGTGCCAGCTCACCGGGACAGGGGTTGTATGGCTACACCTTC. Its protein is CASSPGQGLYGYTF. The J gene is TRBJ1-2, the V gene TRBV18; TRBD1 matches at 10 bases. The J segment lost 5 bases and the V segment lost 3 bases, leaving 3 bases of the junction unmatched. The CDR3 length is 14 residues. Germline V gives CDR1 KGHSH, CDR2 LQKENI.

The V gene is TRBV27, the J gene TRBJ2-3, with D maybe TRBD2 (5 bases). The germline V and J ends were trimmed by 3 bases and 3 bases, with 13 bases remaining between them. This CDR3 spans 15 amino acids. CDR1 is MNHEY and CDR2 is SMNVEV in the germline V gene (reference sequence). CDR3 region: CASSLIEGWTDTQYF. CDR3 coding DNA: TGTGCCAGCAGTTTGATAGAGGGTTGGACAGATACGCAGTATTTT.

V usage is TRBV19 and J usage is TRBJ1-2, with 8 bases lining up with TRBD1. The ends lost 6 bases at V and 0 bases at J; junction bases unmatched: 3. The CDR3 has 14 residues. Germline CDR1 reads LNHDA; CDR2 reads SQIVND (reference sequence). Written as DNA, the CDR3 is TGTGCCAGTAGGCAGGGGGCTACTAACTATGGCTACACCTTC. As protein: CASRQGATNYGYTF.

The V and J genes are TRBV5-4 and TRBJ1-2; 7 nucleotides align to TRBD1. V shed 4 bases and J 5 bases; nucleotides not matched to a gene: 8. Germline values: CDR1 SGHNT, CDR2 YYREEE (reference sequence). The CDR3 is 14 amino acids. CDR3 residues: CASSPSGQVYGYTF. The CDR3 region has the DNA TGTGCCAGCAGCCCCTCAGGACAGGTGTATGGCTACACCTTC.

The chain combines TRBV4-2 with TRBJ2-3; TRBD2 matches at 11 bases. Germline V CDR1 and CDR2: LGHNA, YNFKEQ. CDR3 length: 15 residues. Trimming at V came to 5 bases and at J to 4 bases, leaving 5 bases not matched to a gene. CDR3 residues: CASSGSGGGPDTQYF. As DNA, the CDR3 is TGTGCCAGCAGCGGTAGCGGGGGGGGCCCAGATACGCAGTATTTT.

This clone appeared once. The chain recombines TRBV4-2 with TRBJ2-5; TRBD2 matches at 8 bases. Germline V gene sequence: CDR1 LGHNA, CDR2 YNFKEQ. This CDR3 contains 15 residues. With V trimmed by 0 bases and J by 1 base, 1 base remained unmatched. The CDR3 reads CASSQERGGQETQYF. DNA for the CDR3: TGTGCCAGCAGCCAAGAACGGGGGGGCCAAGAGACCCAGTACTTC.

This chain connects TRBV2 to TRBJ2-2, with unresolved D. Germline V lookup: CDR1 SNHLY, CDR2 FYNNEI. The CDR3 totals 15 residues. Trimming stripped 1 base from V and 3 bases from J, with 9 bases between. CDR3 region: CASSEVASYTGELFF. DNA for the CDR3: TGTGCCAGCAGTGAAGTGGCCTCTTACACCGGGGAGCTGTTTTTT.

This chain connects TRBV7-3 to TRBJ1-1, with D possibly TRBD1 on 6 matching bases. V lost 7 bases, J lost 5 bases, and 20 bases lay in between. The CDR3 sequence is 15 residues long. Germline CDR1 is SGHTA and CDR2 is FQGTGA. CDR3 bases: TGTGCCAGCACCCAAGGGGGGAGGGAAGATACTGAAGCTTTCTTT. This encodes CASTQGGREDTEAFF.